The TCR beta chain under discussion was sequenced for a study of blood T cell repertoires in COVID-19. Study details: Researchers got acute and convalescent COVID-19 samples from the United States, Italy and Spain. The cDNA or gDNA used as material had been derived from T cells, B-cell-depleted T cells, or PBMCs.

The authors' processing: Cell counts per sample came from amplifying reference gene primers. Sequencing was performed with immunoSEQ multiplex PCR; in TCRdb, only in-frame clones are kept and a portion is missing. That table furnishes V, J and clone size, whereas the DNA furnished D and trimming. The data hold 35,000 or so clones, with approximately 80% observed a single time. Sequences were obtained from peripheral blood. This sequence originates from a woman aged 65 to 85 with acute or convalescent COVID-19.

The chain's CDR3 is CASCRSDTEAFF. DNA for the CDR3: TGTGCCAGCTGTCGCTCGGACACTGAAGCTTTCTTT. The gene calls are TRBV28 and TRBJ1-1; D is uncertain. This CDR3 comprises 12 residues. Germline CDR1 and CDR2: MDHEN and SYDVKM. V lost 8 bases and J lost 3, with 10 bases in between.